Sequencing of this T cell receptor (beta chain) was carried out in a study of shared clonotypes between healthy human individuals (TCRdb year 2020). For the study in its entirety: Three men and two women, aged 18 to 49 years, made up the cohort. For each donor, three plates each were used for CD4 naive and CD4 memory, two plates were used for CD8 naive, and one plate was used for CD8 memory. The study deeply sequenced blood TCR repertoires of five healthy adults to estimate repertoire size and the extent of clonotype sharing between individuals. Libraries were prepared and TCR repertoires were sequenced by different laboratories using diverse techniques, in order to increase sequencing depth and limit assay-specific biases. Between about 0.8 and 9.5 billion PBMCs per donor were obtained by leukapheresis.

CDR1 and CDR2 were assigned from the germline V gene (reference sequence) as GTSNPN and SVGIG. The CDR3 starts with the cysteine, ends with the phenylalanine, and has 13 residues. The DNA shown is the 39-base CDR3, in frame from base 1. At the junction V is shortened by 4 bases and J by 3 bases; bases outside the gene matches: 4. Turning to this clone: Its recognized antigen is unknown. Base qualities are not recorded, but no much larger clone differs from it by a single base.

Using the deep immunoSEQ assay, TCR CDR3 regions were amplified from genomic DNA by multiplex PCR. Extracted genomic DNA from each cell subset was spread evenly across all wells of several immunoSEQ 96-well plates, with each plate serving as a replicate. For sorted subsets, about 200 ng genomic DNA, equal to approximately 30,000 T cell genomes, was loaded into each replicate PCR. Purified libraries were measured with a Qubit 3.0 fluorometer, size-checked on a Bioanalyzer 2100, and measured again with the KAPA Library Quantification kit. Every immunoSEQ 96-well plate was sequenced on a dedicated single-read 150-cycle Illumina NextSeq 550 flow cell. Regarding the original processing steps: Because the immunoSEQ output held only junctional sequences and lacked quality scores, the filtering could not match the filtering applied to full-length reads. To assign V/J genes and CDR3, sequences were annotated against IMGT germline references using PyIR, a Python wrapper for IgBLAST v1.9. Reads with weak V/J assignments (E-value above 1e-6), missing CDR3, stop codons, out-of-frame junctions, or ambiguous translated residues were removed. V3J clonotypes were defined by identical inferred V gene, J gene, and CDR3 amino acid sequence. Percentage overlap between repertoires was computed as shared unique clonotypes divided by the size of the smaller repertoire. Three approaches were used to assess repertoire richness: RTK rarefaction, the Chao1 estimator, and Recon v2.1 estimates of unobserved clonotypes. OLGA was used to compute generation probabilities for all TCRbeta clonotypes that the gDNA method yielded from a handful of donors. Held by TCRdb, this immuneACCESS table contains in-frame sequences only and omits some clones. Under half of the omission traces to an unresolved V gene where checked; the cause of the rest is unknown. For V, J and clone size, that table is used; D and trimming come from the DNA. Recorded for this sample are over a million clones; 95% to 99% of them occurred a single time. About 0.45% of the sample is taken by the ten largest.

The donors were healthy, HIV-negative adults with no recently reported acute infections or vaccinations. Every donor was a Caucasian adult living in Nashville, Tennessee, USA. CD4+ T cells were enriched through magnetic negative selection, after which naive cells were positively selected on CD45RA and the remaining negative fraction served as the memory subset. Blood was collected by leukapheresis, and PBMCs were isolated by Ficoll-Histopaque density gradient centrifugation and then cryopreserved in liquid nitrogen vapor phase. Analytical flow cytometry was used to check the purity and quantity of every magnetically sorted T cell population. Each sorted fraction had its genomic DNA isolated and then quantified by UV absorbance on a Nanodrop 2000c. General findings and caveats noted by the study authors: Based on pairwise subsampling, the degree of clonotype sharing among donors was expected to be affected by sequencing depth. Because the study included only a small number of donors, the genetic and exposure-history diversity represented was limited. Even with the large sequencing depth, rarefaction of the sorted-subset datasets indicated that sequencing was incomplete. Sharing across several donors was observed for 4.5% to 6.5% of naive CD4, 3% to 4% of naive CD8, 2% to 2.5% of memory CD4, and 0.4% of memory CD8 clonotypes. Compared with non-shared clonotypes, the clonotypes found in all four sorted-subset donors had higher generation probabilities. Larger estimated clonotype richness was generally found for naive subsets than for memory subsets. Only blood was sampled, and tissue TCR repertoires likely differ from those in blood.

Recombination linked TRBV30 to TRBJ2-7; the central 9 bases match TRBD2. This sequence originates from a man aged 25-45 years in good health. The sequencing sample was made of naive CD4+ T cells sorted from blood. The cell subset or site label for this specimen denotes: CD45RA+ positively selected. The DNA is as follows: TGTGCCTGGAATCCGACTAGCGGCTACGAGCAGTACTTC. It translates to CAWNPTSGYEQYF.